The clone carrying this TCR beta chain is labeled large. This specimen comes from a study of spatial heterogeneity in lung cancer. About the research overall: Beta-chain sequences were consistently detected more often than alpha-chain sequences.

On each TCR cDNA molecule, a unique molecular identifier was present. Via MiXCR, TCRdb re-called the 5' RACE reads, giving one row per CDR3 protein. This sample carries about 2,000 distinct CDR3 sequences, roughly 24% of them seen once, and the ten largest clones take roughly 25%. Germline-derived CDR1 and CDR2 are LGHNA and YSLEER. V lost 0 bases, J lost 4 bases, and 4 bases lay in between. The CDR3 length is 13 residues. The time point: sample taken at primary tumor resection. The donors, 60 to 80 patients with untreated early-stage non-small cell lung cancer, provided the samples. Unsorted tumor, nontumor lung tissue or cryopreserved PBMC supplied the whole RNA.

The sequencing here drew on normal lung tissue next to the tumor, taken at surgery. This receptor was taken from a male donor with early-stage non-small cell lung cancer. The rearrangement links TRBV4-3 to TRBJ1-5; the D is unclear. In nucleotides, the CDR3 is TGCGCCAGCAGCCAAGAACAAAATCAGCCCCAGCATTTT. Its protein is CASSQEQNQPQHF.